Listed below are T cell receptor beta chains from one sample, sequenced in a study of blood T cell repertoires in COVID-19. Sequenced by immunoSEQ multiplex PCR; TCRdb stores in-frame clones only, minus some. The table lists 200,000 or so clones, around 80% of them singletons. Material: peripheral blood. Receptors were obtained from a human donor with acute or convalescent COVID-19. The donor label of this sample is uncertain. The conserved cysteine and the conserved F or W are not part of the CDR3 here. D genes are given only for firm matches. Some rows mark clone size as missing; the rest say once, few, many or name a class of expanded clone.

V: TRBV5-8; size: NA; D: TRBD1; CDR3: ASSPGSDRHTEAF
V: TRBV6-5; size: NA; D: TRBD2; CDR3: ASSYDIGRGVYEQY
V: TRBV3-1/TRBV3-2; size: NA; D: NA; CDR3: ASSQVSGELRETQY
V: TRBV24-1; size: NA; D: TRBD2; CDR3: ATSDSLAGVLNTQY
V: TRBV5-1; size: NA; D: NA; CDR3: ASSLILNEQF
V: TRBV7-2; size: NA; D: NA; CDR3: ASSLAGTPQETQY
V: TRBV28; size: NA; D: NA; CDR3: ASKAGEYYGYT
V: TRBV5-1; size: NA; D: NA; CDR3: ASSLYWGQGTEAF
V: TRBV25-1; size: NA; D: NA; CDR3: ASSELNTYNEQF
V: TRBV28; size: once; D: NA; CDR3: ATQGGATTYT
V: TRBV5-1; size: NA; D: NA; CDR3: ASSLSLALETQY
V: TRBV5-1; size: many; D: NA; CDR3: ASSLFLASSSYEQY
V: TRBV7-3; size: few; D: TRBD1; CDR3: ASSLTGGVTEAF
V: TRBV9; size: NA; D: TRBD2; CDR3: ASSETSPPNEQF
V: TRBV10-3; size: few; D: NA; CDR3: AISGGGNQPQH
V: TRBV9; size: NA; D: NA; CDR3: ASSVATGGSTGNTIY
V: TRBV4-3; size: once; D: TRBD2; CDR3: ASSQEVTSASYEQY
V: TRBV18; size: NA; D: TRBD1; CDR3: ASSLGQGLYEQY
V: TRBV30; size: once; D: TRBD1; CDR3: AWSEGGVETQY
V: TRBV6-5; size: NA; D: NA; CDR3: ASSYSGGDYGYT
V: TRBV7-9; size: NA; D: NA; CDR3: ASSPGVYYGYT
V: TRBV9; size: NA; D: TRBD2; CDR3: ASSVGLAGVGEQY
V: TRBV11-2; size: NA; D: NA; CDR3: ASSLVSGVRALEQF
V: TRBV9; size: NA; D: TRBD2; CDR3: ASSLHPSGRASNEQF
V: TRBV6-2/TRBV6-3; size: NA; D: NA; CDR3: ASSTDSEVWKNEQF
V: TRBV15; size: NA; D: TRBD2; CDR3: ATSRDPLAGEGSYNEQF
V: TRBV6-5; size: NA; D: TRBD1; CDR3: ASRTGTGETEAF
V: TRBV10-1; size: NA; D: NA; CDR3: ASGAGEKLF
V: TRBV4-1; size: NA; D: TRBD1; CDR3: ASSRQGPENEAF
V: TRBV29-1; size: few; D: NA; CDR3: SVEAGRGSYNEQF
V: TRBV19; size: NA; D: NA; CDR3: ASTLVGADKNQPQH
V: TRBV5-1; size: NA; D: TRBD2; CDR3: ASSSGLAGSTDTQY
V: TRBV11-2; size: NA; D: NA; CDR3: ASSRRQLQETQY
V: TRBV7-2; size: NA; D: TRBD2; CDR3: ASSQVPSGNYEQY
V: TRBV2; size: NA; D: NA; CDR3: ASSERLAEKGEQF
V: TRBV5-8; size: NA; D: NA; CDR3: ASSFGRAGQPQH
V: TRBV18; size: few; D: NA; CDR3: ASSQGIGGELF
V: TRBV2; size: NA; D: TRBD1; CDR3: ASSRDRGPSGNTIY
V: TRBV7-9; size: NA; D: TRBD1; CDR3: ASSLVQGAEAF
V: TRBV12-5; size: NA; D: TRBD1; CDR3: ASGPWTGSPNEQF
V: TRBV18; size: NA; D: NA; CDR3: ASSPPQQPQH
V: TRBV27; size: few; D: NA; CDR3: ASSYQGFGSPLH
V: TRBV3-1/TRBV3-2; size: NA; D: NA; CDR3: ASSQGGAYSYGYT
V: TRBV27; size: NA; D: TRBD1; CDR3: ASSSPGQGAYEQY
V: TRBV6-5; size: NA; D: NA; CDR3: ASSSQGPYEQY
V: TRBV30; size: NA; D: TRBD2; CDR3: AWNLGASGIADTQY
V: TRBV21-1; size: NA; D: NA; CDR3: ASSKEPGEGTGELF
V: TRBV28; size: NA; D: NA; CDR3: ASSYRYGYT
V: TRBV28; size: NA; D: TRBD2; CDR3: ASRPAGGASYEQY
V: TRBV29-1; size: NA; D: NA; CDR3: SGGQSDYYGYT
V: TRBV5-1; size: NA; D: NA; CDR3: ASSLGGHGELF
V: TRBV10-3; size: NA; D: NA; CDR3: ATRGGKGDTQY
V: TRBV6-2/TRBV6-3; size: once; D: TRBD1; CDR3: ASSYGDRFVGRMNTEAF
V: TRBV6-5; size: NA; D: NA; CDR3: ASGQSPVNSPLH
V: TRBV4-2; size: NA; D: NA; CDR3: ASSQASGANYGYT